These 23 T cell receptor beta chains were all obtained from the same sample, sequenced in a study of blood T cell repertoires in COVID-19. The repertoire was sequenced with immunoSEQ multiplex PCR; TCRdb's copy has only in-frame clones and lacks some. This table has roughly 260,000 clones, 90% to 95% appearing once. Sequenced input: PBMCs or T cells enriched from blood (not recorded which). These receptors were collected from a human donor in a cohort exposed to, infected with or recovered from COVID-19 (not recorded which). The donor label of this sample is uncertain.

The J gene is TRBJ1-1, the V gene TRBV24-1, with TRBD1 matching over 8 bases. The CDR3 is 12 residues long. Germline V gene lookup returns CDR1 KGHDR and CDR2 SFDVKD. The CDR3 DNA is TGTGATATTCTTGGCAGGGGGCCCCCAGCTTTCTTT. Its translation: CDILGRGPPAFF.

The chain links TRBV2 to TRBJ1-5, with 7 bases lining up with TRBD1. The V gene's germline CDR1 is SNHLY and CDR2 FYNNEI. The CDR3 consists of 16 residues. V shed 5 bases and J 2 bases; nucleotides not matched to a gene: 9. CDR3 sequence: CASSSLQGVGNQPQHF. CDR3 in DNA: TGTGCCAGCAGTTCCCTCCAGGGGGTTGGCAATCAGCCCCAGCATTTT.

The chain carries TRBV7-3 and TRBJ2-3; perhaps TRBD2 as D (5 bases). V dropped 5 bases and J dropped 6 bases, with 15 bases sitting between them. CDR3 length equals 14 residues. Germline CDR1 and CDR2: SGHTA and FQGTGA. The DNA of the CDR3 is TGTGCCAGCAGCGCCGGGGAGTGGGGTGATACGCAGTATTTT. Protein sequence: CASSAGEWGDTQYF. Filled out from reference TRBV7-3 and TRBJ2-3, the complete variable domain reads GAGVSQTPSNKVTEKGKYVELRCDPISGHTALYWYRQSLGQGPEFLIYFQGTGAADDSGLPNDRFFAVRPEGSVSTLKIQRTERGDSAVYLCASSAGEWGDTQYFGPGTRLTVL.

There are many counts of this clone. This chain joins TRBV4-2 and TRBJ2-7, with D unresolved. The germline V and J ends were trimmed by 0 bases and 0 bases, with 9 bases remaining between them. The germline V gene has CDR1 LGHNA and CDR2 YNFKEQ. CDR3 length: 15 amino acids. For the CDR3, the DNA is TGTGCCAGCAGCCAAGATAAAGGCGGCTCCTACGAGCAGTACTTC. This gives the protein CASSQDKGGSYEQYF.

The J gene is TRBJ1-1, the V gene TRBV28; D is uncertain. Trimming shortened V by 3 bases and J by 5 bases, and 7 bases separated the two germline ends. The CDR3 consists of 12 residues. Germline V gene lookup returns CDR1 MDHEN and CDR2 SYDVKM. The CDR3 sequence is CASSLTRTEAFF. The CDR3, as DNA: TGTGCCAGCAGTTTGACTCGAACTGAAGCTTTCTTT.

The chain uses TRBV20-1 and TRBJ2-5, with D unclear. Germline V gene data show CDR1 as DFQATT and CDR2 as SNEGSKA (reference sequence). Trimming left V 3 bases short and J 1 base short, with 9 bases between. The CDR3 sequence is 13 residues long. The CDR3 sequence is CSASRQAQETQYF. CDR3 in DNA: TGCAGTGCTAGTAGGCAGGCCCAAGAGACCCAGTACTTC.

This CDR3 is CASSWDRGPETQYF. DNA for the CDR3: TGTGCCAGCAGCTGGGACAGGGGGCCGGAGACCCAGTACTTC. The chain uses TRBV5-5 and TRBJ2-5; the match to TRBD1 covers 12 bases. Trimming cost V 3 bases and J 5 bases; bases outside gene matches: 2. The CDR3 totals 14 residues. The germline V gene encodes CDR1 SGHKS and CDR2 YYEKEE (reference sequence).

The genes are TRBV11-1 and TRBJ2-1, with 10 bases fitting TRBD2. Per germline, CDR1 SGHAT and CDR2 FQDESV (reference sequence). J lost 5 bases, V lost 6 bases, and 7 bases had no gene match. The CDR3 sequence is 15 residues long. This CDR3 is CASRDSGGRHNEQFF. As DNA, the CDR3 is TGTGCCAGCAGGGATAGCGGGGGGCGCCACAATGAGCAGTTCTTC.

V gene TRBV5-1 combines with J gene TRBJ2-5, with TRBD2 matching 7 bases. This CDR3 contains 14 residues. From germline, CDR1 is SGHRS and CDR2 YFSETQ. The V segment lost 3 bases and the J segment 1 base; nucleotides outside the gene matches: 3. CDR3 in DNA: TGCGCCAGCAGCTCTTCGGGGGGCCAAGAGACCCAGTACTTC. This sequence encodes CASSSSGGQETQYF.

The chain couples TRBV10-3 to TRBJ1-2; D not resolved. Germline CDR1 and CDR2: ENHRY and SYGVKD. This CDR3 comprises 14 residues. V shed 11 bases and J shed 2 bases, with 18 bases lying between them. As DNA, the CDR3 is TGTGCCTATTCAAAGGGAGGGTCGAACTATGGCTACACCTTC. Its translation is CAYSKGGSNYGYTF.

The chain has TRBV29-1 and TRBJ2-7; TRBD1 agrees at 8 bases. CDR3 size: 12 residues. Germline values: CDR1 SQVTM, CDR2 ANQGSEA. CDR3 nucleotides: TGCAGTGCCGGCACAGGGGGTAACGAGCAGTACTTC. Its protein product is CSAGTGGNEQYF.

The CDR3 spells CASSSALTGVETQYF. The CDR3 coding sequence is TGCGCCAGCAGCTCGGCCCTTACAGGGGTGGAGACCCAGTACTTC. The chain recombines TRBV5-1 with TRBJ2-5; 7 bases map to TRBD1. Germline V gene lookup returns CDR1 SGHRS and CDR2 YFSETQ. V was pared by 3 bases and J by 5 bases, with 10 bases of the junction left unmatched. This CDR3 has 15 amino acids.

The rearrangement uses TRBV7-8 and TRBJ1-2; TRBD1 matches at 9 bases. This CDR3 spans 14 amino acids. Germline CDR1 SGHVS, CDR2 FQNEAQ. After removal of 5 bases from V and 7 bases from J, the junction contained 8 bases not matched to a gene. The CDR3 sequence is CASSPMGQGGGYTF. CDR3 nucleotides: TGTGCCAGCAGCCCGATGGGACAGGGTGGTGGCTACACCTTC.

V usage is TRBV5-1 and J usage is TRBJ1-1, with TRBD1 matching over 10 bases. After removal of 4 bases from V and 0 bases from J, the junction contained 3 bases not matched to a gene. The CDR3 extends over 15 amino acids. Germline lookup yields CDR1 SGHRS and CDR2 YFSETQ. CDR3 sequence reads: CASSAGTGVNTEAFF. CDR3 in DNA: TGCGCCAGCAGCGCCGGGACAGGGGTGAACACTGAAGCTTTCTTT. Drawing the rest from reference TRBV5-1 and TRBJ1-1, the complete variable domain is KAGVTQTPRYLIKTRGQQVTLSCSPISGHRSVSWYQQTPGQGLQFLFEYFSETQRNKGNFPGRFSGRQFSNSRSEMNVSTLELGDSALYLCASSAGTGVNTEAFFGQGTRLTVV.

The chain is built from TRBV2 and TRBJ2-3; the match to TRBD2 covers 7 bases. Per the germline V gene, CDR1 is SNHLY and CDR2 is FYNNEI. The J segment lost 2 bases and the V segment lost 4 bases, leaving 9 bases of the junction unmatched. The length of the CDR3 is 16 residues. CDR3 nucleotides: TGTGCCAGCAGTGGAGGGCTAGCGGCATACACAGATACGCAGTATTTT. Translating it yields CASSGGLAAYTDTQYF.

CDR3 sequence reads: CAWSVGSSGNTIYF. The CDR3, as DNA: TGTGCCTGGAGTGTGGGGAGCTCTGGAAACACCATATATTTT. The chain carries TRBV30 and TRBJ1-3; D gene unclear. This CDR3 has 14 amino acids. The ends were cut back, 0 bases at V and 0 bases at J, with 6 bases in the middle. Per the germline V gene, CDR1 is GTSNPN and CDR2 is SVGIG (reference sequence).

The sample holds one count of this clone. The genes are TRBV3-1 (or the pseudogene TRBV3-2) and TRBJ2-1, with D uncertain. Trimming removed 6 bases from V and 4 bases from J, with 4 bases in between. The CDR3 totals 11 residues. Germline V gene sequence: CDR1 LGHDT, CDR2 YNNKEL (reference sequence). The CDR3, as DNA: TGTGCCAGCAGGTCTTACAATGAGCAGTTCTTC. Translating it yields CASRSYNEQFF.

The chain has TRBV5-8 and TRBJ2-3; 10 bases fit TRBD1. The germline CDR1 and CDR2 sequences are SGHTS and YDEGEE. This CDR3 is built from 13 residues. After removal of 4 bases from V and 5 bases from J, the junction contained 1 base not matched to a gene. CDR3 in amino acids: CASSRDRGDTQYF. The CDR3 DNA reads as TGTGCCAGCAGCCGGGACAGGGGAGATACGCAGTATTTT.

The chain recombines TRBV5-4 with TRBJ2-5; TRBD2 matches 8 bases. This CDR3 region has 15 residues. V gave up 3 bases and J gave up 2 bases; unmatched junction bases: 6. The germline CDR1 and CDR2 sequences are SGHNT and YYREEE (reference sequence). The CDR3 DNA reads TGTGCCAGCAGCTCGAGCGGGGGACCACAAGAGACCCAGTACTTC. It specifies CASSSSGGPQETQYF.

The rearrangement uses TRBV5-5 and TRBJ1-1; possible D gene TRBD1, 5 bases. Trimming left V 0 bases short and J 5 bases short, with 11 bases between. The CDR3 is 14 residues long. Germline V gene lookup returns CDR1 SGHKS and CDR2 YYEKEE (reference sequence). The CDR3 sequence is CASSLGAGMTEAFF. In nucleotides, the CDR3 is TGTGCCAGCAGCTTGGGCGCAGGGATGACTGAAGCTTTCTTT.

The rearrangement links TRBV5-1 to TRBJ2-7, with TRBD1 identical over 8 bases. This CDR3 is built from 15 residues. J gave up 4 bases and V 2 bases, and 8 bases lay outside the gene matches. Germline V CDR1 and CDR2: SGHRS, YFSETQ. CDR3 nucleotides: TGCGCCAGCAGCTTAGAGGACAGGGCGAGGTACGAGCAGTACTTC. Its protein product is CASSLEDRARYEQYF.

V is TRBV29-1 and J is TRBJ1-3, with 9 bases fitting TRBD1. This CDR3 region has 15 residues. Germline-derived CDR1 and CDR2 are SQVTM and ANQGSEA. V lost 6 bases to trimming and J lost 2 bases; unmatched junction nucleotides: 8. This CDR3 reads CSVAGTGITGNTIYF. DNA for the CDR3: TGCAGCGTCGCCGGGACAGGGATAACTGGAAACACCATATATTTT.

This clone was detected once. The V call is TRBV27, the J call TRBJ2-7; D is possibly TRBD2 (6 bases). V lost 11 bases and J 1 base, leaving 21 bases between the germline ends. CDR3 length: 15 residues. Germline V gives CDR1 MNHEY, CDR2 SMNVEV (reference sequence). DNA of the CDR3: TGTGCCCCCCTCCCGTCCGTCGGGGGTTCCTACGAGCAGTACTTC. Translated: CAPLPSVGGSYEQYF.